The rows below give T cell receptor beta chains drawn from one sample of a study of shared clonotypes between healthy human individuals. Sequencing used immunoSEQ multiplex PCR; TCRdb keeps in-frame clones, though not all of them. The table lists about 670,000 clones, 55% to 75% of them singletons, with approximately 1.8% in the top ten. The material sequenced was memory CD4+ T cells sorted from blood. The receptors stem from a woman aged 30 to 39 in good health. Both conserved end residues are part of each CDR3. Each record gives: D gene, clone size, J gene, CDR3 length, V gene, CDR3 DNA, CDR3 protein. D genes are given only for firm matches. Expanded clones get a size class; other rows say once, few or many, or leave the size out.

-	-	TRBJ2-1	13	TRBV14	TGTGCCAGCAGCCCCCACTACGTTCCCCGTCAGTTCTTC	CASSPHYVPRQFF
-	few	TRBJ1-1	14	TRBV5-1	TGCGCCAGCAGCTCGACAGGAATATACCCTGAAGCTTTCTTT	CASSSTGIYPEAFF
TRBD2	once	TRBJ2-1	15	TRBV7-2	TGTGCCAGCAGCTGGCGGGGGGGAGGGCCCAATGAGCAGTTCTTC	CASSWRGGGPNEQFF
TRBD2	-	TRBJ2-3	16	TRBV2	TGTGCCAGCTCGCAAGGGAGGGCGAGGCGCACAGATACGCAGTATTTT	CASSQGRARRTDTQYF
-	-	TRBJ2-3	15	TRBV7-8	TGTGCCAGCAGCTTAGTCGGGAGCGTCACAGATACGCAGTATTTT	CASSLVGSVTDTQYF
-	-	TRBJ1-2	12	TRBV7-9	TGTGCCAGCAGCTCCCGCGCACAACCGAACACCTTC	CASSSRAQPNTF
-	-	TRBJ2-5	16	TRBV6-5	TGTGCCAGCAGTTACTCGAGGGGCCCCGCACAAGAGACCCAGTACTTC	CASSYSRGPAQETQYF
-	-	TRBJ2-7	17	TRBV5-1	TGCGCCAGCAGCTTCGGAGCTAGCCCCATAATTTTCTACGAGCAGTACTTC	CASSFGASPIIFYEQYF
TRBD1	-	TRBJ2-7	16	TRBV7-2	TGTGCCACCTCGCTAACACCAGAGGGGGCGATCTACGAGCAGTACTTC	CATSLTPEGAIYEQYF
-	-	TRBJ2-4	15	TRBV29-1	TGCAGCGTTGAAGATGTAAGCGAGGGCCGGGACATTCAGTACTTC	CSVEDVSEGRDIQYF
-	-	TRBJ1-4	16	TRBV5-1	TGCGCCAGCAGCTCGGGATCGTCCGCATCTAATGAAAAACTGTTTTTT	CASSSGSSASNEKLFF
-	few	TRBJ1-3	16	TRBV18	TGTGCCAGCTCACCAGTCGGGGGGAAAGCTGGAAACACCATATATTTT	CASSPVGGKAGNTIYF
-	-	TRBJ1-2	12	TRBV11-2	TGTGCCAGCAGCCTAGACATTCGTGGCTACACCTTC	CASSLDIRGYTF
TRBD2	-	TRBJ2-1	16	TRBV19	TGTGCCAGTAGTCGAGCGGGGGATGGCTCCTACAATGAGCAGTTCTTC	CASSRAGDGSYNEQFF
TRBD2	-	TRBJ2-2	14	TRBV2	TGTGCCAGCAGTCGACTAGCGGGGGTGCGGGAGCTGTTTTTT	CASSRLAGVRELFF
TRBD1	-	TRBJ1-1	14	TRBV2	TGTGCCAGCAGTGCCGGGACAGGGCAGACTGAAGCTTTCTTT	CASSAGTGQTEAFF
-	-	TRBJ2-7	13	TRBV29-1	TGCAGCGTTGTAAAGGGATCCTCCTACGAGCAGTACTTC	CSVVKGSSYEQYF
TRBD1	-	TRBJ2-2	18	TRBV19	TGTGCCAGCAAAACAGGGGGCGCCGGGAGCCCGAACACCGGGGAGCTGTTTTTT	CASKTGGAGSPNTGELFF